These 9 T cell receptor beta chains originate from one sample sequenced in a study of metastatic and nonmetastatic thyroid tumors. No patient received treatment before thyroid surgery. TCRdb re-analyzed the PCR reads using MiXCR. Found here are roughly 98,000 clones, 15% of them singletons; the top ten hold 3.6%. Source material: blood. The receptors derive from a female donor with papillary thyroid cancer or a benign thyroid nodule (not recorded which). Some clones in this sample may be carry-over from other donors' samples.

The genes are TRBV2 and TRBJ2-3, with 9 positions matching TRBD2. Per germline, CDR1 SNHLY and CDR2 FYNNEI. The CDR3 length is 15 residues. J gave up 2 bases and V 7 bases, and 7 bases lay outside the gene matches. The CDR3 bases are TGTGCCAGCAACCTAGCGGGGTCTATCACAGATACGCAGTATTTT. It yields the protein CASNLAGSITDTQYF.

This clone came up many times. Distinct nucleotide sequences in the sample also encode this CDR3. The J gene is TRBJ2-2, the V gene TRBV6-1; D might be TRBD1 or TRBD2, each matching 6 bases. Germline V lookup: CDR1 MNHNS, CDR2 SASEGT. V was shortened by 6 bases and J by 6 bases, with 23 bases between the two germline ends. This CDR3 has 17 amino acids. The CDR3 DNA sequence: TGTGCCAGCAGCCCAAGCCGCGGGGCAGGGGCGGCCGGGGAGCTGTTTTTT. Translated: CASSPSRGAGAAGELFF.

This clone was found many times. V usage is TRBV6-5 and J usage is TRBJ2-7; no reliable D call. The germline CDR1 and CDR2 sequences are MNHEY and SVGAGI. The V end lost 0 bases, the J end lost 6 bases, and 3 bases lay between the germline ends. The CDR3 totals 11 residues. CDR3 protein: CASSYSGEQYF. CDR3 in DNA: TGTGCCAGCAGTTACTCCGGCGAGCAGTACTTC.

This clone was counted at least ten times. This chain links TRBV6-5 with TRBJ2-1; D remains ambiguous. Germline V gene data show CDR1 as MNHEY and CDR2 as SVGAGI. The CDR3 has 15 amino acids. The V end was cut by 0 bases, the J end by 6 bases, with 12 bases between. In DNA form, the CDR3 reads TGTGCCAGCAGTTACTCGGCTGAGCCATCCAATGAGCAGTTCTTC. Translated, it gives CASSYSAEPSNEQFF.

Many counts were recorded for this clone. The chain recombines TRBV28 with TRBJ2-1; 12 positions agree with TRBD2. CDR1 and CDR2 from the germline V gene are MDHEN and SYDVKM. Losses at the gene ends were 3 bases for V and 6 bases for J; bases not matched to a gene: 12. The length of the CDR3 is 18 residues. In DNA, the CDR3 is TGTGCCAGCAGTTTCCTTAAAGGACTAGCGGGGACCCCCAATGAGCAGTTCTTC. This translates into CASSFLKGLAGTPNEQFF.

This clone was seen more than once but under ten times. The chain uses TRBV12-3 or TRBV12-4 and TRBJ2-1; no reliable D call. The CDR3 totals 15 residues. V dropped 8 bases and J dropped 5 bases, with 19 bases sitting between them. In nucleotides, the CDR3 is TGTGCCAGCCATGACATGCACTTACCTAACAATGAGCAGTTCTTC. Amino acid sequence: CASHDMHLPNNEQFF.

This clone was seen repeatedly, ten times or more. The chain couples TRBV20-1 to TRBJ2-5, with D uncertain. CDR3 length equals 11 residues. The V end lost 0 bases, the J end lost 2 bases, and 1 base lay between the germline ends. Germline loops: CDR1 DFQATT, CDR2 SNEGSKA (reference sequence). Here the CDR3 reads CSARDQETQYF. The CDR3 coding sequence is TGCAGTGCTAGAGATCAAGAGACCCAGTACTTC.

This clone was observed at least ten times. The chain recombines TRBV3-1 with TRBJ1-4; 7 nucleotides match TRBD1. Trimming at V came to 1 base and at J to 5 bases, leaving 4 bases not matched to a gene. Germline V gene sequence: CDR1 LGHDT, CDR2 YNNKEL (reference sequence). The CDR3 has 15 residues. CDR3 coding DNA: TGTGCCAGCAGCCAAGGGGACAGAATAAATGAAAAACTGTTTTTT. Its translation: CASSQGDRINEKLFF.

At least ten counts were recorded for this clone. Distinct nucleotide sequences in the sample also encode this CDR3. The chain has TRBV15 and TRBJ2-6, with TRBD1 identical over 7 bases. The CDR3 sequence is 16 residues long. V lost 8 bases and J lost 0; bases outside the gene matches: 7. Germline V lookup: CDR1 LNHNV, CDR2 YYDKDF (reference sequence). The CDR3 reads CATGSAGGSGANVLTF. CDR3 sequence (DNA): TGTGCCACCGGCTCGGCAGGGGGCTCTGGGGCCAACGTCCTGACTTTC.